This T cell receptor beta chain emerged from a study of control samples from healthy donors and cancer patients. CDR3 length: 15 amino acids. The ends were cut back, 3 bases at V and 1 base at J, with 14 bases in the middle. Per germline, CDR1 DFQATT and CDR2 SNEGSKA (reference sequence). The repertoire was sequenced with immunoSEQ multiplex PCR; TCRdb's copy has only in-frame clones and lacks some. The sample holds 60,000 to 75,000 clones; about 83% are singletons and the top ten take approximately 15%. The sequenced sample was blood. This chain uses TRBV20-1 with TRBJ2-3; D is uncertain. This sequence originates from a man between 60 and 75 years old in good health. The DNA of the CDR3 is TGCAGTGCTAGTTTACGGGCAACCGGCACAGATACGCAGTATTTT. Its translation is CSASLRATGTDTQYF.